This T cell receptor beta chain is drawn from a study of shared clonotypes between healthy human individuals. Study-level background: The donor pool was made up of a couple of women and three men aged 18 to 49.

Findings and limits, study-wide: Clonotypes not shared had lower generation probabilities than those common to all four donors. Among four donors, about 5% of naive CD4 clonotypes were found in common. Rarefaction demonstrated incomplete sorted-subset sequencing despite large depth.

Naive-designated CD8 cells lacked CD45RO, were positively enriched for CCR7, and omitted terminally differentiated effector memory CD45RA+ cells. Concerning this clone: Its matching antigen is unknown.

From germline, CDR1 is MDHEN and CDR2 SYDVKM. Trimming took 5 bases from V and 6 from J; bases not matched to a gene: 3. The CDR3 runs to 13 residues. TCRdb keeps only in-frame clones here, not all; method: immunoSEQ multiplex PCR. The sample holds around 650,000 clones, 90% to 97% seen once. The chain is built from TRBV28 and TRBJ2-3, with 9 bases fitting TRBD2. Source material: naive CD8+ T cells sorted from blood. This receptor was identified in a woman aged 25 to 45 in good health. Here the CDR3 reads CASSIAGADTQYF. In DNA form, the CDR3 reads TGTGCCAGCAGTATAGCGGGAGCCGATACGCAGTATTTT. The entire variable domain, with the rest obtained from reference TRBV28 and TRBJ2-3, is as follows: DVKVTQSSRYLVKRTGEKVFLECVQDMDHENMFWYRQDPGLGLRLIYFSYDVKMKEKGDIPEGYSVSREKKERFSLILESASTNQTSMYLCASSIAGADTQYFGPGTRLTVL.